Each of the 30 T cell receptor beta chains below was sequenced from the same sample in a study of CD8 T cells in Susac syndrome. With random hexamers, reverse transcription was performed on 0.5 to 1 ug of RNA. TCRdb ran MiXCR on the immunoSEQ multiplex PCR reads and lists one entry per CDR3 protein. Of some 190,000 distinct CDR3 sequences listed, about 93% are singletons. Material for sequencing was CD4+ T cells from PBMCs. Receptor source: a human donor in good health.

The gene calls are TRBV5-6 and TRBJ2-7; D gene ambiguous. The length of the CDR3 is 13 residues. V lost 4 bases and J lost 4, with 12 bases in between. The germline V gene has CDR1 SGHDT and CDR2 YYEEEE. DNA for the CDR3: TGTGCCAGCAGCACCCTCGGAGCATACGAGCAGTACGTC. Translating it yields CASSTLGAYEQYV.

The CDR3 here is CSAGALSSGRIEAFF. CDR3 nucleotide sequence: TGCAGTGCTGGAGCTTTATCGTCGGGACGGATCGAAGCTTTCTTT. The V gene is TRBV20-1, the J gene TRBJ1-1; TRBD1 might be the D (5 bases). Looked up from germline, CDR1 is DFQATT and CDR2 is SNEGSKA (reference sequence). V dropped 5 bases and J dropped 8 bases, with 24 bases sitting between them. This CDR3 spans 15 amino acids.

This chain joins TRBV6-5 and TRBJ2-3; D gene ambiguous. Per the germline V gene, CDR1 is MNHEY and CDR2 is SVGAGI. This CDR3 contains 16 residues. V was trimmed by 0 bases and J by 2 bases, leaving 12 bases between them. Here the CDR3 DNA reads TGTGCCAGCAGTTACTCGCTAGTGAGTGACACAGATACGCAGTATTTT. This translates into CASSYSLVSDTDTQYF.

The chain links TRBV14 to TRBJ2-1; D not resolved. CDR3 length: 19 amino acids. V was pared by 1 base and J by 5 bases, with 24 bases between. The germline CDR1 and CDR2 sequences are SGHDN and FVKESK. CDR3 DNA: TGTGCCAGCAGCCAAGTCATACCGAGTCCCCAATTCAACAACAATGAGCAGTTCTTC. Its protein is CASSQVIPSPQFNNNEQFF.

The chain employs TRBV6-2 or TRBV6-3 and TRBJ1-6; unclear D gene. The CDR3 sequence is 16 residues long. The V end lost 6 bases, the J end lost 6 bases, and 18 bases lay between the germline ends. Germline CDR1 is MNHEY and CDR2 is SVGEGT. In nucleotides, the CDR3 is TGTGCCAGCAGCCAGACAATGGGAGGGTTTAATTCACCCCTCCACTTT. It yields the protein CASSQTMGGFNSPLHF.

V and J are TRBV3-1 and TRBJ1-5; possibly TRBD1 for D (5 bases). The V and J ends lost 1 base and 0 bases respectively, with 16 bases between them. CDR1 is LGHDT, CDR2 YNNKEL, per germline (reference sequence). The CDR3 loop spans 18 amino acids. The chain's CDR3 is CASSQGGGGPYSNQPQHF. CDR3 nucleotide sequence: TGTGCCAGCAGCCAAGGCGGCGGGGGACCGTATAGCAATCAGCCCCAGCATTTT.

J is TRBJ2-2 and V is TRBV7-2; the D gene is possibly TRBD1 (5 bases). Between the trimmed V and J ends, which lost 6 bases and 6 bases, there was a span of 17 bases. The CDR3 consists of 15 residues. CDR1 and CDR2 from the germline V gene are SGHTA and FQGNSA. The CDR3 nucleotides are TGTGCCAGCAGTTCAGGGCTGGGTACAGCCGGGGAGCTGTTTTTT. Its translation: CASSSGLGTAGELFF.

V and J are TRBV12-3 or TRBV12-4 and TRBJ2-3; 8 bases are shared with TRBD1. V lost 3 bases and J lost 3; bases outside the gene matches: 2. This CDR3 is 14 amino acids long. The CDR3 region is CASSLDRETDTQYF. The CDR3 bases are TGTGCCAGCAGTTTGGACAGGGAAACAGATACGCAGTATTTT.

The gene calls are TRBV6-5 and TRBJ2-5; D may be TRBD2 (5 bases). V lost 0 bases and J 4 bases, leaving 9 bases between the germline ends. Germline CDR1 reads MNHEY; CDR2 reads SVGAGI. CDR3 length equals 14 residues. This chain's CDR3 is CASSYSTGGETQYF. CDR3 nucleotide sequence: TGTGCCAGCAGTTACTCGACCGGAGGAGAGACCCAGTACTTC.

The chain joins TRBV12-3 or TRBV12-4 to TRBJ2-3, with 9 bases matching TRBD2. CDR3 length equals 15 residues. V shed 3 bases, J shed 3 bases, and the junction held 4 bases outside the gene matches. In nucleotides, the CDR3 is TGTGCCAGCAGTTTTCAGCGGGGGGCTACAGATACGCAGTATTTT. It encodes CASSFQRGATDTQYF.

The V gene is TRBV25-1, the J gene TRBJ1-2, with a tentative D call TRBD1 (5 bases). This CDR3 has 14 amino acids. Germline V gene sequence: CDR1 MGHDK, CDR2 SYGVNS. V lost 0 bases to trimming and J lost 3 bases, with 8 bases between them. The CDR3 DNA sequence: TGTGCCAGCAGTGAATATATGACAGACTATGGCTACACCTTC. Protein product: CASSEYMTDYGYTF.

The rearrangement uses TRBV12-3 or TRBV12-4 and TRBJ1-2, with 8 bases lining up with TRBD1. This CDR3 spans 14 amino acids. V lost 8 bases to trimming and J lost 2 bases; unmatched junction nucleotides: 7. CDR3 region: CASEKTGANYGYTF. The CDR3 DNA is TGTGCCAGCGAAAAGACAGGGGCGAACTATGGCTACACCTTC.

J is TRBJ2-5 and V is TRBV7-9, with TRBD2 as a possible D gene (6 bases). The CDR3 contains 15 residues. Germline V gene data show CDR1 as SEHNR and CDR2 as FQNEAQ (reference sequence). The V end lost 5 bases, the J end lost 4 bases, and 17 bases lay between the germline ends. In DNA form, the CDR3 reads TGTGCCAGCAGCCGAACTGGGGGGTTAGTAGAGACCCAGTACTTC. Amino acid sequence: CASSRTGGLVETQYF.

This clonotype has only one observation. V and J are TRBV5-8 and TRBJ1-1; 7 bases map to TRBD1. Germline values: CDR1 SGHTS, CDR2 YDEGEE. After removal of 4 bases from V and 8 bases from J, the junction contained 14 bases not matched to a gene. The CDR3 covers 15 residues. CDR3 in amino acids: CASSAFRGSAKEAFF. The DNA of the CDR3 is TGTGCCAGCAGCGCATTCAGGGGGTCGGCCAAAGAAGCTTTCTTT. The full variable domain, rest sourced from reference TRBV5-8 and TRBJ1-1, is EAGVTQSPTHLIKTRGQQATLRCSPISGHTSVYWYQQALGLGLQFLLWYDEGEERNRGNFPPRFSGRQFPNYSSELNVNALELEDSALYLCASSAFRGSAKEAFFGQGTRLTVV.

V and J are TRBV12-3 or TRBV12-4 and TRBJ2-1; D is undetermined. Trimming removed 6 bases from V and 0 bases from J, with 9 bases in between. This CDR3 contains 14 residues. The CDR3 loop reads CASRQKSSYNEQFF. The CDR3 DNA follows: TGTGCCAGCAGGCAGAAAAGCTCCTACAATGAGCAGTTCTTC.

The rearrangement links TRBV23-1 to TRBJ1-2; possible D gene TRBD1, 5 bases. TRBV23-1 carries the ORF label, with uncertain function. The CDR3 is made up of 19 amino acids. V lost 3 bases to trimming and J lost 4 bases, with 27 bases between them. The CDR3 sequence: CASSHPAGHRTKHPYGYTF. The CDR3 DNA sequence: TGCGCCAGCAGTCACCCGGCTGGACACCGAACGAAGCATCCCTATGGCTACACCTTC.

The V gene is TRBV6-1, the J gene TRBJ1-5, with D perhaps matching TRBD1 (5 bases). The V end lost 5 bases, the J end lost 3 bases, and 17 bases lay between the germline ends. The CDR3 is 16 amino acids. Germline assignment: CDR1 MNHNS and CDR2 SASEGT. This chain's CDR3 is CASSLLGPRVNQPQHF. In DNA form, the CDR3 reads TGTGCCAGCAGTCTCTTAGGGCCCAGGGTCAATCAGCCCCAGCATTTT.

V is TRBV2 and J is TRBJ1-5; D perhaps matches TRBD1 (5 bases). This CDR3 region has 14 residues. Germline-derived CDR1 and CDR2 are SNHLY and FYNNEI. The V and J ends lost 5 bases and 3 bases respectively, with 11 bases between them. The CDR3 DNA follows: TGTGCCAGCAGTCTAAGGGGAATCAATCAGCCCCAGCATTTT. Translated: CASSLRGINQPQHF. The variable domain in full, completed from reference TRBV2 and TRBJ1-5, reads EPEVTQTPSHQVTQMGQEVILRCVPISNHLYFYWYRQILGQKVEFLVSFYNNEISEKSEIFDDQFSVERPDGSNFTLKIRSTKLEDSAMYFCASSLRGINQPQHFGDGTRLSIL.

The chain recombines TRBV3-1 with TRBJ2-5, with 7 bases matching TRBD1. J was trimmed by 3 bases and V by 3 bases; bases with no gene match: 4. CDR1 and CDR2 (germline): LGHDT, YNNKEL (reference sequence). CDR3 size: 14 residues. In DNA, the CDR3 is TGTGCCAGCAGCCAGAGGGGGCTGAAAGAGACCCAGTACTTC. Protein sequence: CASSQRGLKETQYF.

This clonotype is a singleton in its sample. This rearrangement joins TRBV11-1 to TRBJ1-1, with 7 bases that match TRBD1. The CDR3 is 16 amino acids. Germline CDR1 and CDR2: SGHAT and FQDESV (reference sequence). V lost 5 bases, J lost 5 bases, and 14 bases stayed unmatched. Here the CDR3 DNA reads TGTGCCAGCAGCCAGGGACAGAGGACGTCAGGGACTGAAGCTTTCTTT. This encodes CASSQGQRTSGTEAFF. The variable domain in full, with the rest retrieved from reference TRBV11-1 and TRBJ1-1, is EAEVAQSPRYKITEKSQAVAFWCDPISGHATLYWYRQILGQGPELLVQFQDESVVDDSQLPKDRFSAERLKGVDSTLKIQPAELGDSAMYLCASSQGQRTSGTEAFFGQGTRLTVV.

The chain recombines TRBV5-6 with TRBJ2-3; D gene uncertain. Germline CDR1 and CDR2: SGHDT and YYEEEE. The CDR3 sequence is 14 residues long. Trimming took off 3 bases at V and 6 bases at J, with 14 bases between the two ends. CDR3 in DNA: TGTGCCAGCAGCTCCGGACCGACTGCGGATACGCAGTATTTT. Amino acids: CASSSGPTADTQYF.

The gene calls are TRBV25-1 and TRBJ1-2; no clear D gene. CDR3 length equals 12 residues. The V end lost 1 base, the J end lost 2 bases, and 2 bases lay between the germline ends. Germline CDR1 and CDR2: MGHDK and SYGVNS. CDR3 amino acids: CASSELNYGYTF. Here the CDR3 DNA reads TGTGCCAGCAGTGAATTAAACTATGGCTACACCTTC.

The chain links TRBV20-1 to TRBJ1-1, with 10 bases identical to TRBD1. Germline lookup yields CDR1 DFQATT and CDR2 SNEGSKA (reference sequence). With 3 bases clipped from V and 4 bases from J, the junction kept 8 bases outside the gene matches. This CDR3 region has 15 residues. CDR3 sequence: CSASSAGQGFTEAFF. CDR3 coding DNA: TGCAGTGCTAGCTCGGCGGGACAGGGGTTCACTGAAGCTTTCTTT.

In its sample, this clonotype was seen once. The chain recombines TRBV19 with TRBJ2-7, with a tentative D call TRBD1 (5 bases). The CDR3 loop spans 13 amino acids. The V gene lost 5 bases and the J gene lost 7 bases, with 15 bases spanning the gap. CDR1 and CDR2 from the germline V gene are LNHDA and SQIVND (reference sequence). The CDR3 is CASSSTPGWEQYF. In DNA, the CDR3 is TGTGCCAGTAGTTCCACCCCAGGGTGGGAGCAGTACTTC.

This CDR3 reads CATSERGGNQPQHF. The CDR3 bases are TGTGCCACCAGTGAGCGAGGGGGCAATCAGCCCCAGCATTTT. This chain connects TRBV24-1 to TRBJ1-5; tentative D call: TRBD1 (5 bases). Trimming removed 4 bases at V and 2 bases at J, with 8 bases between. The germline V gene encodes CDR1 KGHDR and CDR2 SFDVKD. This CDR3 contains 14 residues.

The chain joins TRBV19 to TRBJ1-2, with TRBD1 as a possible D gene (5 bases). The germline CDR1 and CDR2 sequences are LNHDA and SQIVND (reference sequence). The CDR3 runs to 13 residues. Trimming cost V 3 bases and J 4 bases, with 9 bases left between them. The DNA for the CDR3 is TGTGCCAGTAGTATCTGGGGGACCTATGGCTACACCTTC. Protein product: CASSIWGTYGYTF.

In DNA, the CDR3 is TGTGCCAGCAGCCTGACAGGGACTGATCAGCCCCAGCATTTT. Amino acid sequence: CASSLTGTDQPQHF. This rearrangement joins TRBV12-3 or TRBV12-4 to TRBJ1-5; the match to TRBD1 covers 7 bases. J lost 5 bases, V lost 6 bases, and 7 bases had no gene match. The CDR3 consists of 14 residues.

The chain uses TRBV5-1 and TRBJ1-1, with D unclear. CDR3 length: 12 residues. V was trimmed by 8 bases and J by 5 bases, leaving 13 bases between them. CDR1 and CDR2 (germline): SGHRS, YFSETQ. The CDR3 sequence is CASGREVTEAFF. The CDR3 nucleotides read TGCGCCAGTGGACGGGAGGTAACTGAAGCTTTCTTT.

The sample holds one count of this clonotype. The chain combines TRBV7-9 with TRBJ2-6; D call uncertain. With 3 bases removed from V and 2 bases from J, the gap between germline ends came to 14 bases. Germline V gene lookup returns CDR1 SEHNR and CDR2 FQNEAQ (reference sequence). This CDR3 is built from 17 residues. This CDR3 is CASSFTRPLPGANVLTF. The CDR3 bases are TGTGCCAGCAGCTTTACCAGGCCCCTCCCTGGGGCCAACGTCCTGACTTTC.

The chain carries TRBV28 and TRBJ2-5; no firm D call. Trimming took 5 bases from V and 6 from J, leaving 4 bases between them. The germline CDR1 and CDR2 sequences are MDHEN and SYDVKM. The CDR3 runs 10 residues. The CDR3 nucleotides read TGTGCCAGCAGTGGGAAGACCCAGTACTTC. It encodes CASSGKTQYF.